These 9 T cell receptor beta chains share one sample of origin, sequenced in a study of T cell repertoires in cytomegalovirus infection. The antigens of these receptors remain unknown. MiXCR, applied by TCRdb to the reads, yields one record per CDR3 protein. Of roughly 500,000 distinct CDR3 sequences in the sample, 25% to 35% were seen once. The material sequenced was cultured PBMCs, taken from culture after CMV antigen stimulation. Every receptor here comes from a human donor in good health (CMV status not recorded). Some clones in this sample may be carry-over from other donors' samples.

This clonotype was seen ten or more times. The chain recombines TRBV7-2 with TRBJ2-3, with a tentative D call TRBD2 (6 bases). The ends were cut back, 1 base at V and 4 bases at J, with 9 bases in the middle. The germline V gene encodes CDR1 SGHTA and CDR2 FQGNSA. The CDR3 length is 14 residues. CDR3 region: CASSLDWGADTQYF. The CDR3 nucleotides are TGTGCCAGCAGCTTAGATTGGGGGGCAGATACGCAGTATTTT.

The table lists this clonotype with many counts. This chain links TRBV7-2 with TRBJ2-4, with D possibly being TRBD1 (5 bases). The CDR3 covers 12 residues. Germline lookup yields CDR1 SGHTA and CDR2 FQGNSA. V was cut by 2 bases and J by 8 bases, with 7 bases left in between. The CDR3 nucleotides are TGTGCCAGCAGCTTACCACAGGACATTCAGTACTTC. Its translation is CASSLPQDIQYF.

The sample holds a few counts of this clonotype. V and J are TRBV4-2 and TRBJ2-1; the D is unclear. CDR3 length: 16 amino acids. CDR1 LGHNA and CDR2 YNFKEQ come from the germline V gene. Trimming removed 4 bases at V and 6 bases at J, with 19 bases between. CDR3 in amino acids: CASSPPGNSYGNEQFF. CDR3 nucleotide sequence: TGTGCCAGCAGCCCCCCCGGTAATAGTTATGGCAATGAGCAGTTCTTC.

Only a few counts were recorded for this clonotype. The chain's CDR3 is CASSLAGSSNYGYTF. The CDR3 region has the DNA TGTGCCAGCAGTTTGGCCGGGTCCTCTAACTATGGCTACACCTTC. The chain recombines TRBV27 with TRBJ1-2, with D hard to call. V was clipped by 3 bases and J by 0 bases, with 11 bases between them. The CDR3 loop spans 15 amino acids. The germline V gene encodes CDR1 MNHEY and CDR2 SMNVEV (reference sequence).

The chain combines TRBV4-2 with TRBJ2-7; D is undetermined. Germline V CDR1 and CDR2: LGHNA, YNFKEQ. CDR3 length: 15 amino acids. The V and J ends lost 0 bases and 1 base respectively, with 10 bases between them. The CDR3 is CASSQDGWDSYEQYF. The CDR3 nucleotides read TGTGCCAGCAGCCAAGATGGATGGGATTCCTACGAGCAGTACTTC.

This clonotype was counted a single time. V usage is TRBV7-9 and J usage is TRBJ2-2; the match to TRBD2 covers 8 bases. The germline gives CDR1 SEHNR, CDR2 FQNEAQ (reference sequence). Losses at the gene ends were 6 bases for V and 6 bases for J; bases not matched to a gene: 9. The CDR3 totals 15 residues. The DNA for the CDR3 is TGTGCCAGCAGGAAACTAGCGGTGGGCGCCGGGGAGCTGTTTTTT. It translates to CASRKLAVGAGELFF. The full variable domain, rest sourced from reference TRBV7-9 and TRBJ2-2, is DTGVSQNPRHKITKRGQNVTFRCDPISEHNRLYWYRQTLGQGPEFLTYFQNEAQLEKSRLLSDRFSAERPKGSFSTLEIQRTEQGDSAMYLCASRKLAVGAGELFFGEGSRLTVL.

This chain uses TRBV9 with TRBJ1-2; 9 bases line up with TRBD1. V gave up 5 bases and J gave up 8 bases; unmatched junction bases: 10. Germline assignment: CDR1 SGDLS and CDR2 YYNGEE. The CDR3 is 14 amino acids. The CDR3 DNA follows: TGTGCCAGCAGGAGCCGGGACAGGGTAGAAGGCTACACCTTC. It codes for CASRSRDRVEGYTF.

This clonotype was counted at least ten times. The rearrangement joins TRBV7-8 to TRBJ2-1; 14 bases match TRBD2. The V segment lost 5 bases and the J segment 6 bases; nucleotides outside the gene matches: 9. The germline gives CDR1 SGHVS, CDR2 FQNEAQ. The CDR3 spans 17 residues. The CDR3 bases are TGTGCCAGCAGCGCACCGACTAGCGGGAGGGGCGGCAATGAGCAGTTCTTC. It encodes CASSAPTSGRGGNEQFF.

This clonotype came up a few times. One junction end does not reproduce the germline sequence, and a read error may be involved. The V gene is TRBV7-2, the J gene TRBJ1-4; 10 bases fit TRBD1. The germline V gene encodes CDR1 SGHTA and CDR2 FQGNSA. The CDR3 spans 14 residues. The CDR3 sequence is CASSPGQGPVPTVF. CDR3 sequence (DNA): TGTGCCAGCAGCCCGGGACAGGGGCCCGTGCCAACTGTTTTT.